The rows below give T cell receptor beta chains drawn from one sample of a study of blood T cell repertoires in COVID-19. TCRdb's table, derived via immunoSEQ multiplex PCR, lists solely in-frame clones and lacks some. Counted here are about 99,000 clones, approximately 89% occurring once; the ten biggest clones make up roughly 15%. Sequenced input: peripheral blood. These receptors were collected from a woman aged 80 or over in a cohort sampled during active COVID-19. The CDR3 runs from the conserved cysteine through the conserved F or W. Each record gives: V gene, J gene, D gene, clone size, CDR3 protein, CDR3 DNA. D genes are given only for firm matches. Size is omitted from some rows. Given values are once, few, many or a class for expanded clones.

v_gene: TRBV19
j_gene: TRBJ1-1
d_gene: .
abundance: .
CDR3aa: CASSIMALNTEAFF
CDR3nt: TGTGCCAGTAGTATAATGGCCCTGAACACTGAAGCTTTCTTT

v_gene: TRBV6-5
j_gene: TRBJ2-1
d_gene: TRBD1
abundance: .
CDR3aa: CASLRTGSNEQFF
CDR3nt: TGTGCCAGCCTCCGGACAGGGAGCAATGAGCAGTTCTTC

v_gene: TRBV27
j_gene: TRBJ1-6
d_gene: .
abundance: .
CDR3aa: CASKSGQSYNSPLHF
CDR3nt: TGTGCCAGCAAGAGCGGCCAATCCTATAATTCACCCCTCCACTTT

v_gene: TRBV27
j_gene: TRBJ2-3
d_gene: TRBD2
abundance: .
CDR3aa: CASSPRPDLAGSQYF
CDR3nt: TGTGCCAGCAGTCCCCGTCCGGACTTAGCGGGTTCGCAGTATTTT

v_gene: TRBV3-1/TRBV3-2
j_gene: TRBJ2-2
d_gene: TRBD2
abundance: .
CDR3aa: CASSQGLGTTGELFF
CDR3nt: TGTGCCAGCAGCCAGGGACTAGGAACCACCGGGGAGCTGTTTTTT

v_gene: TRBV6-1
j_gene: TRBJ1-4
d_gene: TRBD1
abundance: .
CDR3aa: CASSDQKGAGEKLFF
CDR3nt: TGTGCCAGCAGTGACCAAAAGGGGGCGGGTGAAAAACTGTTTTTT

v_gene: TRBV5-1
j_gene: TRBJ2-1
d_gene: .
abundance: .
CDR3aa: CASSQALVNEQFF
CDR3nt: TGCGCCAGCAGCCAGGCCCTGGTGAATGAGCAGTTCTTC

v_gene: TRBV7-9
j_gene: TRBJ2-7
d_gene: .
abundance: .
CDR3aa: CASTPGPYEQYF
CDR3nt: TGTGCCAGCACGCCAGGGCCCTACGAGCAGTACTTC

v_gene: TRBV18
j_gene: TRBJ2-5
d_gene: TRBD2
abundance: .
CDR3aa: CASSPPFGGAAQETQYF
CDR3nt: TGTGCCAGCTCACCACCCTTCGGGGGGGCCGCACAAGAGACCCAGTACTTC

v_gene: TRBV9
j_gene: TRBJ2-7
d_gene: TRBD2
abundance: few
CDR3aa: CASSVALAGTYEQYF
CDR3nt: TGTGCCAGCAGCGTAGCACTAGCGGGGACCTACGAGCAGTACTTC

v_gene: TRBV5-1
j_gene: TRBJ1-1
d_gene: .
abundance: once
CDR3aa: CASSLAEGSEAFF
CDR3nt: TGCGCCAGCAGCTTGGCCGAGGGTTCTGAAGCTTTCTTT

v_gene: TRBV5-1
j_gene: TRBJ2-4
d_gene: TRBD1
abundance: .
CDR3aa: CASSLEGGSKNIQYF
CDR3nt: TGCGCCAGCAGCTTGGAAGGGGGCTCCAAAAACATTCAGTACTTC

v_gene: TRBV19
j_gene: TRBJ1-2
d_gene: .
abundance: .
CDR3aa: CASSGQANYGYTF
CDR3nt: TGTGCCAGTAGTGGGCAAGCTAACTATGGCTACACCTTC

v_gene: TRBV27
j_gene: TRBJ2-3
d_gene: TRBD2
abundance: .
CDR3aa: CASSVAGLSTDTQYF
CDR3nt: TGTGCCAGCAGCGTAGCGGGCCTCAGCACAGATACGCAGTATTTT

v_gene: TRBV7-8
j_gene: TRBJ2-5
d_gene: .
abundance: .
CDR3aa: CASSAMGPTHF
CDR3nt: TGTGCCAGCAGCGCGATGGGGCCCACCCACTTC

v_gene: TRBV5-4
j_gene: TRBJ2-2
d_gene: TRBD1
abundance: .
CDR3aa: CASSPRTGESPSGELFF
CDR3nt: TGTGCCAGCAGCCCGAGGACAGGGGAGTCCCCCTCCGGGGAGCTGTTTTTT

v_gene: TRBV24-1
j_gene: TRBJ2-2
d_gene: TRBD2
abundance: .
CDR3aa: CATSVEGRVTGELFF
CDR3nt: TGTGCCACCAGTGTGGAGGGGAGGGTCACCGGGGAGCTGTTTTTT

v_gene: TRBV7-2
j_gene: TRBJ2-7
d_gene: TRBD2
abundance: .
CDR3aa: CASSSPGLAGGRPYYEQYF
CDR3nt: TGTGCCAGCAGCTCCCCGGGACTAGCGGGAGGTAGGCCCTACTACGAGCAGTACTTC

v_gene: TRBV7-7
j_gene: TRBJ2-1
d_gene: TRBD1
abundance: .
CDR3aa: CASSLVRTGPNEQFF
CDR3nt: TGTGCTAGCAGCTTAGTCCGGACAGGGCCAAATGAGCAGTTCTTC

v_gene: TRBV27
j_gene: TRBJ2-6
d_gene: TRBD1
abundance: .
CDR3aa: CASSLRTGSNVLTF
CDR3nt: TGTGCCAGCAGTTTACGGACAGGCAGCAACGTCCTGACTTTC

v_gene: TRBV3-1/TRBV3-2
j_gene: TRBJ1-1
d_gene: .
abundance: .
CDR3aa: CASSPRGGTEAFF
CDR3nt: TGTGCCAGCAGCCCCCGGGGGGGTACTGAAGCTTTCTTT

v_gene: TRBV5-4
j_gene: TRBJ2-2
d_gene: .
abundance: .
CDR3aa: CASSLGTRLSNTGELFF
CDR3nt: TGTGCCAGCAGCTTGGGGACCAGACTATCGAACACCGGGGAGCTGTTTTTT

v_gene: TRBV29-1
j_gene: TRBJ1-5
d_gene: TRBD1
abundance: few
CDR3aa: CSVVQGNQPQHF
CDR3nt: TGCAGCGTTGTACAGGGGAATCAGCCCCAGCATTTT

v_gene: TRBV10-1
j_gene: TRBJ2-5
d_gene: TRBD2
abundance: .
CDR3aa: CASRGTSCETQYF
CDR3nt: TGCGCCAGCCGGGGGACTAGCTGCGAGACCCAGTACTTC

v_gene: TRBV28
j_gene: TRBJ2-4
d_gene: TRBD1
abundance: .
CDR3aa: CASLSSGQENIQYF
CDR3nt: TGTGCCAGCCTCAGTTCGGGACAGGAAAACATTCAGTACTTC

v_gene: TRBV25-1
j_gene: TRBJ1-4
d_gene: .
abundance: .
CDR3aa: CASSDEADVRKLFF
CDR3nt: TGTGCCAGCAGTGATGAGGCGGATGTGAGAAAACTGTTTTTT

v_gene: TRBV29-1
j_gene: TRBJ2-3
d_gene: TRBD2
abundance: .
CDR3aa: CSVDYSGTSGSGSVDTQYF
CDR3nt: TGCAGCGTTGATTATTCCGGGACTAGCGGGAGTGGATCGGTTGATACGCAGTATTTT

v_gene: TRBV11-2
j_gene: TRBJ1-3
d_gene: .
abundance: .
CDR3aa: CASSPMSRGGNTIYF
CDR3nt: TGTGCCAGCAGCCCCATGAGTCGCGGGGGAAACACCATATATTTT

v_gene: TRBV28
j_gene: TRBJ2-7
d_gene: .
abundance: .
CDR3aa: CASSKKPYEQYF
CDR3nt: TGTGCCAGTAGTAAAAAGCCGTACGAGCAGTACTTC

v_gene: TRBV10-3
j_gene: TRBJ2-7
d_gene: TRBD2
abundance: .
CDR3aa: CAATSGISYEQYF
CDR3nt: TGTGCCGCGACTAGCGGGATTTCTTACGAGCAGTACTTC

v_gene: TRBV27
j_gene: TRBJ1-4
d_gene: .
abundance: once
CDR3aa: CASSPAWGSQYGEKLFF
CDR3nt: TGTGCCAGCAGTCCAGCCTGGGGCAGCCAGTATGGGGAAAAACTGTTTTTT

v_gene: TRBV7-9
j_gene: TRBJ2-3
d_gene: TRBD2
abundance: .
CDR3aa: CASSPLGTSGGGTDTQYF
CDR3nt: TGTGCCAGCAGCCCACTCGGGACTAGCGGGGGAGGCACAGATACGCAGTATTTT

v_gene: TRBV18
j_gene: TRBJ1-1
d_gene: .
abundance: .
CDR3aa: CASSPPAQGTNTEAFF
CDR3nt: TGTGCCAGCTCACCGCCTGCACAGGGAACGAACACTGAAGCTTTCTTT

v_gene: TRBV4-1
j_gene: TRBJ2-5
d_gene: TRBD2
abundance: .
CDR3aa: CASSRLAGVRQETQYF
CDR3nt: TGCGCCAGCAGCCGACTAGCGGGAGTTCGTCAAGAGACCCAGTACTTC

v_gene: TRBV6-5
j_gene: TRBJ2-2
d_gene: TRBD1
abundance: .
CDR3aa: CASRRQGGTGELFF
CDR3nt: TGTGCCAGCAGGCGACAGGGGGGAACCGGGGAGCTGTTTTTT

v_gene: TRBV6-5
j_gene: TRBJ1-2
d_gene: TRBD1
abundance: .
CDR3aa: CASRSGQGGSYGYTF
CDR3nt: TGTGCCAGCAGATCGGGACAGGGGGGATCCTATGGCTACACCTTC

v_gene: TRBV19
j_gene: TRBJ2-1
d_gene: TRBD1
abundance: .
CDR3aa: CASSPRGTGGNEQFF
CDR3nt: TGTGCCAGTAGTCCCCGGGGGACAGGGGGGAATGAGCAGTTCTTC

v_gene: TRBV28
j_gene: TRBJ2-1
d_gene: .
abundance: .
CDR3aa: CASRRQRGYNEQFF
CDR3nt: TGTGCCAGCAGGCGACAGAGGGGGTACAATGAGCAGTTCTTC

v_gene: TRBV18
j_gene: TRBJ1-2
d_gene: .
abundance: .
CDR3aa: CASSPAPEGGYTF
CDR3nt: TGTGCCAGCTCACCTGCCCCCGAGGGTGGCTACACCTTC

v_gene: TRBV12-3/TRBV12-4
j_gene: TRBJ2-3
d_gene: .
abundance: .
CDR3aa: CASSPSDTQYF
CDR3nt: TGTGCCAGCAGTCCCTCTGATACGCAGTATTTT

v_gene: TRBV11-2
j_gene: TRBJ2-7
d_gene: .
abundance: once
CDR3aa: CASSFLGGEQYF
CDR3nt: TGTGCCAGCAGCTTCCTAGGGGGCGAGCAGTACTTC

v_gene: TRBV19
j_gene: TRBJ2-2
d_gene: TRBD2
abundance: .
CDR3aa: CASAAGGNTGELFF
CDR3nt: TGTGCCAGTGCAGCGGGGGGAAACACCGGGGAGCTGTTTTTT

v_gene: TRBV14
j_gene: TRBJ1-2
d_gene: .
abundance: .
CDR3aa: CASSQDGRAQGYTF
CDR3nt: TGTGCCAGCAGCCAAGATGGGCGGGCTCAAGGCTACACCTTC

v_gene: TRBV11-2
j_gene: TRBJ2-3
d_gene: .
abundance: .
CDR3aa: CASRSPGDTQYF
CDR3nt: TGTGCCAGCAGGTCCCCGGGGGATACGCAGTATTTT

v_gene: TRBV10-3
j_gene: TRBJ1-6
d_gene: .
abundance: .
CDR3aa: CAARSSDNSPLHF
CDR3nt: TGTGCCGCCCGGTCGTCCGATAATTCACCCCTCCACTTT